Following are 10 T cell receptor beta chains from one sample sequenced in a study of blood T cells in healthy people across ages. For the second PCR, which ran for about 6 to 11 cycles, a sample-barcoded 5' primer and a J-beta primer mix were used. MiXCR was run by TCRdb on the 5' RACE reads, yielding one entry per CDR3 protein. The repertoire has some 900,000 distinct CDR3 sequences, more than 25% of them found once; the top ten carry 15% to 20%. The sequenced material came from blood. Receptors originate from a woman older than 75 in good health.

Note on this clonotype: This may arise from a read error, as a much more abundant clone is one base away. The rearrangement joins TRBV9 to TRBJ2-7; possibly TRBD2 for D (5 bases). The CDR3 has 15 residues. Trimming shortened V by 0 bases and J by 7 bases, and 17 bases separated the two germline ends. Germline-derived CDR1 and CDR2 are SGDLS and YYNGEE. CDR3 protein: CASSVGGPSYNEQYF. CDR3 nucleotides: TGTGCCAGCAGCGTAGGAGGGCCATCCTACAATGAGCAGTACTTC.

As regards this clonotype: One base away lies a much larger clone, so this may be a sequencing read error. In DNA, the CDR3 is TGTGCCAACAGTTACTCAGGGTCCCTAGGGGGCTACACCTTC. Residues: CANSYSGSLGGYTF. The chain links TRBV6-5 to TRBJ1-2, with D tentatively TRBD1 (5 bases). CDR3 length equals 14 residues. Germline V CDR1 and CDR2: MNHEY, SVGAGI.

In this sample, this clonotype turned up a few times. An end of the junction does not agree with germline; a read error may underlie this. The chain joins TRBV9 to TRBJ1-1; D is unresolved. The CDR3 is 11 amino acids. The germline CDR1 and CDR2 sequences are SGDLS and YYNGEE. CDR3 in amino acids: CASRENAEAFF. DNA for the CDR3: TGTGCCAGCAGGGAGAACGCTGAAGCTTTCTTT.

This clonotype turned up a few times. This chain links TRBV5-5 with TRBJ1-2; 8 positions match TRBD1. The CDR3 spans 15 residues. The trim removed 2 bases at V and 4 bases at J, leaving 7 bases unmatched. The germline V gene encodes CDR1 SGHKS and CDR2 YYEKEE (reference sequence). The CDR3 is CASSLVTGGVYGYTF. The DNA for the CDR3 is TGTGCCAGCAGCTTAGTTACAGGGGGAGTCTATGGCTACACCTTC. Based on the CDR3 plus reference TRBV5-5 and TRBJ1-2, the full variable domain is DAGVTQSPTHLIKTRGQQVTLRCSPISGHKSVSWYQQVLGQGPQFIFQYYEKEERGRGNFPDRFSARQFPNYSSELNVNALLLGDSALYLCASSLVTGGVYGYTFGSGTRLTVV.

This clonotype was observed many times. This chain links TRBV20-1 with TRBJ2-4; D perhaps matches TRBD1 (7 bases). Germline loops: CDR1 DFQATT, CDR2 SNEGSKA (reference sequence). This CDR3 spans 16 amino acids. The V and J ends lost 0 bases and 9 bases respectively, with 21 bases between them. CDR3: CSARERGPGAGGIQYF. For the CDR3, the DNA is TGCAGTGCTAGAGAGAGGGGCCCGGGGGCAGGGGGCATTCAGTACTTC.

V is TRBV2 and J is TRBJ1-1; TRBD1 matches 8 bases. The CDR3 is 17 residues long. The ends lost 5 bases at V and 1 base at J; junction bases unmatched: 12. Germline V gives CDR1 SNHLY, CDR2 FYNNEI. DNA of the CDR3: TGTGCCAGCAGTACACGACAGGGGAAGGTGAAGAACACTGAAGCTTTCTTT. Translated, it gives CASSTRQGKVKNTEAFF.

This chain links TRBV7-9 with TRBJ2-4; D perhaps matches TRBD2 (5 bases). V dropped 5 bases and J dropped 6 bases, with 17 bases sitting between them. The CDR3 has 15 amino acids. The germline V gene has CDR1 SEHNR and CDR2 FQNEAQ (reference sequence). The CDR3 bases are TGTGCCAGCAGCCGCCGGGATCTAGGCCCAAACATTCAGTACTTC. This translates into CASSRRDLGPNIQYF.

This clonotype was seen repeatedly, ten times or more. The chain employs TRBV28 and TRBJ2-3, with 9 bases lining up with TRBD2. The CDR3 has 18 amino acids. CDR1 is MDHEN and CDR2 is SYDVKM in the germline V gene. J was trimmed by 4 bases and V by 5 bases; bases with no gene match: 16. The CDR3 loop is CASSPGGGAPSSPDTQYF. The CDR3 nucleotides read TGTGCCAGCAGTCCGGGCGGGGGGGCCCCTTCCTCCCCAGATACGCAGTATTTT. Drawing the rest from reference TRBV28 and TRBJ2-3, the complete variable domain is DVKVTQSSRYLVKRTGEKVFLECVQDMDHENMFWYRQDPGLGLRLIYFSYDVKMKEKGDIPEGYSVSREKKERFSLILESASTNQTSMYLCASSPGGGAPSSPDTQYFGPGTRLTVL.

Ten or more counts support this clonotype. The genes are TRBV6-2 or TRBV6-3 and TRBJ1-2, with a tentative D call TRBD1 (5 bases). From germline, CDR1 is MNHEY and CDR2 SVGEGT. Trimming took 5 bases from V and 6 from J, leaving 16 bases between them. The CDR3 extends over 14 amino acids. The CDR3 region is CASSRMGQADGYTF. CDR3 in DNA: TGTGCCAGCAGTCGAATGGGGCAGGCCGATGGCTACACCTTC.

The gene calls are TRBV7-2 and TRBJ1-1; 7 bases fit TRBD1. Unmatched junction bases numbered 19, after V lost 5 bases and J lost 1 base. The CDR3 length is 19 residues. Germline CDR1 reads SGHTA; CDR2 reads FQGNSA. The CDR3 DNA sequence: TGTGCCAGCAGCCCACGCTATCAGACAGGGTCGGACAAGAACACTGAAGCTTTCTTT. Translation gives CASSPRYQTGSDKNTEAFF.